This TCR beta chain was documented in a study of T cell responses to AZD1222 COVID-19 vaccine. Libraries were prepared by immunoSEQ multiplex PCR; TCRdb keeps only in-frame clonotypes and omits some of them. The profile shows approximately 100,000 clones, about 90% of them singletons. Germline values: CDR1 SGDLS, CDR2 YYNGEE. The CDR3 spans 13 residues. The germline V and J ends were trimmed by 3 bases and 1 base, with 7 bases remaining between them. This sequence joins TRBV9 and TRBJ1-1; a weak D match, TRBD1 (5 bases). The sequence was collected from an adult who received the AZD1222 COVID-19 vaccine. This specimen was peripheral blood, taken 28 days after the second AZD1222 dose. The DNA of the CDR3 is TGTGCCAGCAGCGCTACAGGGAACACTGAAGCTTTCTTT. Amino acid sequence: CASSATGNTEAFF.